Listed below are T cell receptor beta chains from one sample, sequenced in a study of cytomegalovirus exposure and HLA in healthy donors. Assay used: immunoSEQ multiplex PCR; TCRdb lists only in-frame clones, some missing. The profile shows 170,000 or so clones, almost 85% of them singletons. Sequencing was carried out using PBMCs. All receptors come from a boy younger than 10 in good health and CMV-seronegative. The CDR3 runs from the conserved cysteine through the conserved F or W.

>11|TRBV6-1
CASRLKYEQYF
>15|TRBV5-1
CASSLSRGREYEQYF
>14|TRBV4-2
CASSPRTGGETQYF
>13|TRBV27
CASSYNRGTEAFF
>12|TRBV2
CASSPGGTEAFF
>9|TRBV20-1
CSAEETQYF
>15|TRBV5-5
CASSAFGGREYEQYF
>14|TRBV7-6
CASSSTGTNTEAFF
>11|TRBV11-2
CASSSRSEAFF
>15|TRBV30
CAWRDSQIYNSPLHF
>19|TRBV29-1
CSVEEETLTSGRPSYEQYF
>16|TRBV11-2
CASSSHRGQSTDTQYF
>15|TRBV5-8
CASSLDSIGTENYTF
>16|TRBV15
CATSRGRDRNTGELFF
>14|TRBV6-1
CASSENRGGEKLFF
>16|TRBV5-5
CASSSTPQGRGNEQFF
>15|TRBV5-1
CASSPLAGEDYEQYF
>15|TRBV29-1
CSGAGLAGAYNEQFF
>16|TRBV25-1
CASSEYGGSVGETQYF
>14|TRBV6-5
CASSPTWPNTEAFF
>13|TRBV29-1
CSGEGGRDTEAFF
>16|TRBV5-1
CASSSLAGGGTDTQYF
>15|TRBV10-2
CASSDIAGGLNEQFF
>14|TRBV5-1
CASSIGQGPYEQYF
>15|TRBV25-1
CASSEYFRQDTEAFF
>14|TRBV30
CAWSVRRVEETQYF
>17|TRBV1
CTSSQDRQVTSPYGYTF
>15|TRBV6-1
CASSLTGLISETQYF